Reported below is one T cell receptor beta chain. No antigen is known for it. Looked up from germline, CDR1 is SGHRS and CDR2 is YFSETQ. J gave up 5 bases and V 3 bases, and 10 bases lay outside the gene matches. The CDR3 covers 15 residues. The protocol was immunoSEQ multiplex PCR, while the TCRdb copy is restricted to in-frame clones and leaves out a portion. There are 85,000 to 95,000 clones in the sample; around 89% occur only once, and approximately 8.7% lies in the top ten. This entry is derived from a study of T cell responses to AZD1222 COVID-19 vaccine. Study outcomes and limitations: Females made up more of the donors, who were largely white British, and clonal diversity may have come out too low. Scientists sampled the repertoires only once the peak T cell response had passed. Increased Spike-specific TCR breadth and depth were observed after two AZD1222 doses.

V gene TRBV5-1 combines with J gene TRBJ1-2, with 7 positions matching TRBD1. This TCR was sampled from an adult in good health. This material consisted of peripheral blood, taken on day 0 of AZD1222 vaccination. As DNA, the CDR3 is TGCGCCAGCAGCTGGGTGCCGACAGGGTCTTATGGCTACACCTTC. Amino acid sequence: CASSWVPTGSYGYTF. Combining the CDR3 with reference TRBV5-1 and TRBJ1-2 gives the whole variable domain KAGVTQTPRYLIKTRGQQVTLSCSPISGHRSVSWYQQTPGQGLQFLFEYFSETQRNKGNFPGRFSGRQFSNSRSEMNVSTLELGDSALYLCASSWVPTGSYGYTFGSGTRLTVV.